The next 18 T cell receptor beta chains were all read from a single sample in a study of identical twins listed by TCRdb under 2016. The library relied on 5' RACE. Sequenced on an Illumina HiSeq 2000. The public reads were run again by TCRdb, first through fastp at Q25 and then through MiXCR, and only productive beta chains were kept. Rows are combined by CDR3 protein, so each entry shows the most common genes and DNA. The sample profile shows roughly 540,000 distinct CDR3 sequences; roughly a fifth of them were found once. The ten most abundant clones make up around 0.91% of the sample. The same data also went into a second study, on T cells expressing NK-cell markers.

The sample taken for sequencing was CD4+ T cells sorted from blood. These receptors all come from a woman between 18 and 30 years old in good health.

This clonotype was recorded once. V and J are TRBV27 and TRBJ2-1, with TRBD1 matching 10 bases. The CDR3 has 15 residues. The trim removed 6 bases at V and 3 bases at J, leaving 5 bases unmatched. Germline CDR1 reads MNHEY; CDR2 reads SMNVEV (reference sequence). The CDR3 DNA reads as TGTGCCAGCAGACGGGGGACAGGGGTCTACAATGAGCAGTTCTTC. Encoded protein: CASRRGTGVYNEQFF.

The sample holds a few counts of this clonotype. The gene calls are TRBV5-1 and TRBJ1-2; D is perhaps TRBD1 (5 bases). Trimming shortened V by 2 bases and J by 5 bases, and 16 bases separated the two germline ends. This CDR3 is built from 15 residues. The germline gives CDR1 SGHRS, CDR2 YFSETQ. CDR3 in DNA: TGCGCCAGCAGCTTTGGGGACGGATTTGAATATGGCTACACCTTC. Translation gives CASSFGDGFEYGYTF.

This clonotype was observed a handful of times. This chain links TRBV5-6 with TRBJ1-2; D is unclear. The CDR3 contains 14 residues. Germline V gives CDR1 SGHDT, CDR2 YYEEEE. The ends were cut back, 1 base at V and 3 bases at J, with 10 bases in the middle. The CDR3 DNA reads as TGTGCCAGCAGCTTGTCGGGCAGAGACTATGGCTACACCTTC. This encodes CASSLSGRDYGYTF.

This sequence joins TRBV5-1 and TRBJ1-1; D perhaps matches TRBD1 (5 bases). V was pared by 0 bases and J by 3 bases, with 6 bases between. CDR1 and CDR2 from the germline V gene are SGHRS and YFSETQ. The CDR3 totals 13 residues. The CDR3 is CASSLVQDTEAFF. DNA for the CDR3: TGCGCCAGCAGCTTGGTACAGGACACTGAAGCTTTCTTT.

The chain recombines TRBV5-1 with TRBJ2-2; no clear D gene. Germline lookup yields CDR1 SGHRS and CDR2 YFSETQ. CDR3 length equals 14 residues. V was cut by 5 bases and J by 0 bases, with 8 bases left in between. CDR3 nucleotide sequence: TGCGCCAGCAGGGGTGCATCGAACACCGGGGAGCTGTTTTTT. Translation gives CASRGASNTGELFF.

This clonotype turned up a few times. This chain links TRBV6-5 with TRBJ2-3; 10 positions match TRBD2. CDR1 and CDR2 (germline): MNHEY, SVGAGI. This CDR3 spans 15 amino acids. J was trimmed by 8 bases and V by 2 bases; bases with no gene match: 7. The CDR3 bases are TGTGCCAGCAGTTACACTCACCGACTAGCGGGTACGCAGTATTTT. Translated, it gives CASSYTHRLAGTQYF.

V and J are TRBV5-6 and TRBJ2-7; D gene unclear. The V gene's germline CDR1 is SGHDT and CDR2 YYEEEE. The CDR3 totals 14 residues. The ends were cut back, 5 bases at V and 4 bases at J, with 16 bases in the middle. CDR3 DNA: TGTGCCAGCAGTGACGGCCCCGTGGGATACGAGCAGTACTTC. It translates to CASSDGPVGYEQYF.

This rearrangement joins TRBV7-2 to TRBJ2-1; no reliable D call. The CDR3 runs to 13 residues. V was pared by 5 bases and J by 8 bases, with 13 bases between. Germline loops: CDR1 SGHTA, CDR2 FQGNSA. The CDR3 region has the DNA TGTGCCAGCAGCATACTCCTAGGGTATGAGCAGTTCTTC. It encodes CASSILLGYEQFF.

This CDR3 reads CSAYERSGNTIYF. CDR3 nucleotide sequence: TGCAGTGCCTACGAGAGATCTGGAAACACCATATATTTT. V is TRBV20-1 and J is TRBJ1-3; D is unclear. CDR3 size: 13 residues. Germline V gene data show CDR1 as DFQATT and CDR2 as SNEGSKA (reference sequence). The V and J ends lost 6 bases and 1 base respectively, with 10 bases between them.

CDR3 nucleotides: TGCGCCAGCAGAATAGGGACGAACACCGGGGAGCTGTTTTTT. Residues: CASRIGTNTGELFF. This chain joins TRBV5-1 and TRBJ2-2, with no clear D. V lost 5 bases and J lost 0, with 8 bases in between. This CDR3 spans 14 amino acids. CDR1 is SGHRS and CDR2 is YFSETQ in the germline V gene.

The chain is built from TRBV6-1 and TRBJ2-3, with a possible D match to TRBD1 (6 bases). The CDR3 contains 17 residues. Germline loops: CDR1 MNHNS, CDR2 SASEGT. Trimming removed 5 bases at V and 0 bases at J, with 18 bases between. This CDR3 reads CASSPGTSPPSTDTQYF. DNA for the CDR3: TGTGCCAGCAGTCCCGGGACATCACCTCCTAGCACAGATACGCAGTATTTT.

V usage is TRBV12-3 or TRBV12-4 and J usage is TRBJ2-7, with D possibly called TRBD1 or TRBD2 (5 bases each). The ends were cut back, 7 bases at V and 2 bases at J, with 15 bases in the middle. This CDR3 has 14 residues. The CDR3 DNA reads TGTGCCAGCATGCTGGACTGGACACCCTACGAGCAGTACTTC. The encoded protein is CASMLDWTPYEQYF.

The CDR3 loop is CASSVGISSGLSPVNEQFF. The CDR3 DNA reads TGTGCCAGCAGCGTGGGGATATCTAGCGGCCTATCCCCTGTTAACGAGCAGTTCTTC. This chain connects TRBV9 to TRBJ2-1; TRBD2 matches at 7 bases. CDR1 SGDLS and CDR2 YYNGEE come from the germline V gene. The CDR3 is 19 residues long. V lost 2 bases to trimming and J lost 10 bases; unmatched junction nucleotides: 24.

This clonotype occurred a few times. V gene TRBV20-1 combines with J gene TRBJ2-7; 8 bases align to TRBD2. Germline lookup yields CDR1 DFQATT and CDR2 SNEGSKA (reference sequence). V lost 1 base to trimming and J lost 4 bases; unmatched junction nucleotides: 12. The CDR3 is 16 residues long. The CDR3 reads CSARVFGTRNTYEQYF. The CDR3 nucleotides read TGCAGTGCTAGAGTCTTTGGGACTAGGAATACGTACGAGCAGTACTTC.

This clonotype was recorded at least ten times. V gene TRBV7-9 combines with J gene TRBJ1-3; 7 bases are a match to TRBD1. The J segment lost 2 bases and the V segment lost 5 bases, leaving 3 bases of the junction unmatched. The CDR3 covers 14 residues. Per the germline V gene, CDR1 is SEHNR and CDR2 is FQNEAQ (reference sequence). The CDR3 spells CASSRGTAGNTIYF. The CDR3 nucleotides read TGTGCCAGCAGCAGAGGGACAGCTGGAAACACCATATATTTT.

This clonotype was picked up a small number of times. The rearrangement joins TRBV12-3 or TRBV12-4 to TRBJ1-1; a possible D gene is TRBD1 (6 bases). The CDR3 is 13 amino acids. Between the trimmed V and J ends, which lost 5 bases and 4 bases, there was a span of 11 bases. The CDR3 DNA is TGTGCCAGCAGTCAGGACAGTGCCACTGAAGCTTTCTTT. Translated: CASSQDSATEAFF.

J is TRBJ2-7 and V is TRBV10-3; tentatively, D is TRBD1 or TRBD2 (6 bases each). V gave up 7 bases and J gave up 5 bases, with 15 bases separating them. CDR1 and CDR2 from the germline V gene are ENHRY and SYGVKD. The CDR3 is made up of 13 amino acids. CDR3 residues: CAITPQGGDEQYF. The CDR3 DNA reads as TGTGCCATCACACCACAGGGCGGGGACGAGCAGTACTTC.

The chain has TRBV7-2 and TRBJ2-1, with D perhaps matching TRBD1 or TRBD2 (5 bases each). Trimming took off 4 bases at V and 7 bases at J, with 17 bases between the two ends. The CDR3 spans 15 residues. The V gene's germline CDR1 is SGHTA and CDR2 FQGNSA. CDR3 coding DNA: TGTGCCAGCAGCTCCTTGGGACGGCCTTCGAATGAGCAGTTCTTC. This encodes CASSSLGRPSNEQFF. Based on the CDR3 plus reference TRBV7-2 and TRBJ2-1, the full variable domain is GAGVSQSPSNKVTEKGKDVELRCDPISGHTALYWYRQSLGQGLEFLIYFQGNSAPDKSGLPSDRFSAERTGGSVSTLTIQRTQQEDSAVYLCASSSLGRPSNEQFFGPGTRLTVL.